This passage covers 20 T cell receptor beta chains from one sample sequenced in a study of identical twins. One entry per CDR3 protein results from TCRdb running MiXCR on the 5' RACE reads. This table holds roughly 250,000 distinct CDR3 sequences, around 15% found once. The specimen was memory (CD45RO+) T cells sorted from blood. These receptors were collected from a young woman in good health.

J is TRBJ2-7 and V is TRBV11-3; D call uncertain. V lost 3 bases and J 2 bases, leaving 8 bases between the germline ends. The germline CDR1 and CDR2 sequences are SGHNT and YENEEA. The CDR3 is made up of 13 amino acids. DNA for the CDR3: TGTGCCAGCAGCTTGCCGTTTACCTACGAGCAGTACTTC. Protein product: CASSLPFTYEQYF.

This clonotype was seen just once. V is TRBV18 and J is TRBJ2-5, with unresolved D. V lost 3 bases and J 4 bases, leaving 9 bases between the germline ends. Germline lookup yields CDR1 KGHSH and CDR2 LQKENI. This CDR3 has 13 amino acids. The CDR3 nucleotides read TGTGCCAGCTCACCCCCTGATAGAGAGACCCAGTACTTC. Protein: CASSPPDRETQYF.

This clonotype was counted ten times or more. V is TRBV9 and J is TRBJ2-3; 8 positions match TRBD2. The V gene end was trimmed by 4 bases and the J gene end by 4 bases; junction bases not matched to a gene: 8. The CDR3 extends over 15 amino acids. CDR1 and CDR2 (germline): SGDLS, YYNGEE. This CDR3 is CASSPNAGGSDTQYF. CDR3 DNA sequence: TGTGCCAGCAGCCCTAATGCGGGGGGCTCAGATACGCAGTATTTT.

The table lists this clonotype with a few counts. Here the CDR3 reads CASSRAGYSPLHF. The CDR3 DNA is TGTGCCAGCAGCCGCGCAGGATATTCACCCCTCCACTTT. The V and J genes are TRBV25-1 and TRBJ1-6; no reliable D call. Germline CDR1 MGHDK, CDR2 SYGVNS. Trimming pared 6 bases from V and 8 bases from J, leaving 11 bases between. The CDR3 length is 13 residues.

The J gene is TRBJ2-7, the V gene TRBV6-1, with D tentatively TRBD2 (6 bases). CDR1 is MNHNS, CDR2 SASEGT, per germline. V lost 6 bases, J lost 0 bases, and 15 bases lay in between. The CDR3 is made up of 15 amino acids. The CDR3, as DNA: TGTGCCAGCAGACGGGACTTATTCGTCTCCTACGAGCAGTACTTC. It encodes CASRRDLFVSYEQYF.

This clonotype was picked up a small number of times. V and J are TRBV20-1 and TRBJ2-5, with 11 bases fitting TRBD1. From germline, CDR1 is DFQATT and CDR2 SNEGSKA (reference sequence). The V gene end was trimmed by 6 bases and the J gene end by 4 bases; junction bases not matched to a gene: 10. The CDR3 contains 15 residues. The CDR3 sequence is CSAASLGTGGETQYF. In nucleotides, the CDR3 is TGCAGTGCCGCCTCCCTCGGGACAGGGGGAGAGACCCAGTACTTC.

This clonotype was counted ten times or more. The chain has TRBV4-3 and TRBJ2-7, with TRBD1 matching over 7 bases. V was clipped by 0 bases and J by 6 bases; unmatched bases: 8. Germline V CDR1 and CDR2: LGHNA, YSLEER. The CDR3 has 15 residues. CDR3: CASSQDHHRGFEQYF. The CDR3 DNA sequence: TGCGCCAGCAGCCAAGATCATCACAGGGGATTCGAGCAGTACTTC.

This clonotype showed up just a few times. The J gene is TRBJ1-5, the V gene TRBV27; possibly TRBD1 for D (6 bases). This CDR3 is 14 amino acids long. V lost 3 bases and J 7 bases, leaving 13 bases between the germline ends. Germline loops: CDR1 MNHEY, CDR2 SMNVEV (reference sequence). The CDR3 loop is CASSFQQGGQPQHF. In DNA form, the CDR3 reads TGTGCCAGCAGTTTTCAACAGGGAGGCCAGCCCCAGCATTTT.

This clonotype appeared a few times. The V and J genes are TRBV2 and TRBJ2-2, with D perhaps being TRBD1 or TRBD2 (6 bases each). Germline V gene data show CDR1 as SNHLY and CDR2 as FYNNEI. The length of the CDR3 is 17 residues. The germline V and J ends were trimmed by 8 bases and 4 bases, with 23 bases remaining between them. CDR3 bases: TGTGCCAGCGCGGTAACTCAGGGGAGGCTAGGCACCGGGGAGCTGTTTTTT. Amino acids: CASAVTQGRLGTGELFF.

This clonotype was observed at least ten times. V usage is TRBV20-1 and J usage is TRBJ1-4; 11 nucleotides agree with TRBD1. Germline CDR1 reads DFQATT; CDR2 reads SNEGSKA (reference sequence). The junction had 3 bases not matched to a gene; V was cut back by 6 bases and J by 6 bases. The CDR3 runs 13 residues. CDR3 amino acids: CSARTGGDEKLFF. Written as DNA, the CDR3 is TGCAGTGCCAGGACAGGGGGCGATGAAAAACTGTTTTTT.

The rearrangement joins TRBV20-1 to TRBJ2-5; D is unclear. This CDR3 comprises 16 residues. The ends were cut back, 1 base at V and 5 bases at J, with 20 bases in the middle. Germline-derived CDR1 and CDR2 are DFQATT and SNEGSKA (reference sequence). CDR3 sequence (DNA): TGCAGTGCTAGAGCGTTTAGCAGCAGCCCAGTTGAGACCCAGTACTTC. Amino acid sequence: CSARAFSSSPVETQYF.

This clonotype has only a few counts. The chain joins TRBV20-1 to TRBJ2-3; weak D call: TRBD2 (6 bases). The CDR3 has 14 amino acids. Trimming took 1 base from V and 6 from J, leaving 14 bases between them. CDR1 is DFQATT and CDR2 is SNEGSKA in the germline V gene (reference sequence). The CDR3 loop is CSARVGGAADTQYF. For the CDR3, the DNA is TGCAGTGCTAGAGTGGGCGGGGCCGCTGATACGCAGTATTTT.

A few counts support this clonotype. This rearrangement joins TRBV7-9 to TRBJ1-5, with D unresolved. Germline-derived CDR1 and CDR2 are SEHNR and FQNEAQ (reference sequence). The V and J ends lost 1 base and 7 bases respectively, with 11 bases between them. The CDR3 totals 14 residues. The CDR3 loop is CASSLDGNPQPQHF. The CDR3 bases are TGTGCCAGCAGCTTAGATGGCAACCCACAGCCCCAGCATTTT.

The chain combines TRBV27 with TRBJ2-7; D possibly matches TRBD1 or TRBD2 (5 bases each). Trimming shortened V by 5 bases and J by 3 bases, and 20 bases separated the two germline ends. The CDR3 is 16 residues long. Germline V gene sequence: CDR1 MNHEY, CDR2 SMNVEV (reference sequence). CDR3 bases: TGTGCCAGCAGTGGTGTTGGGGGTAGTAGCCGCTACGAGCAGTACTTC. It encodes CASSGVGGSSRYEQYF.

CDR3 region: CSARDLPRGTQYF. Here the CDR3 DNA reads TGCAGTGCTAGAGATCTCCCCCGCGGGACCCAGTACTTC. The chain is built from TRBV20-1 and TRBJ2-5; D gene unclear. The CDR3 totals 13 residues. V was clipped by 0 bases and J by 7 bases, with 12 bases between them. Germline assignment: CDR1 DFQATT and CDR2 SNEGSKA (reference sequence).

V gene TRBV11-2 combines with J gene TRBJ2-7; D may be TRBD1 or TRBD2 (5 bases each). The length of the CDR3 is 15 residues. V lost 5 bases to trimming and J lost 3 bases, with 17 bases between them. In germline, CDR1 is SGHAT, CDR2 FQNNGV. As DNA, the CDR3 is TGTGCCAGCAGCGTAGCCGGGACGAAAGTCTACGAGCAGTACTTC. As protein: CASSVAGTKVYEQYF.

The chain combines TRBV12-3 or TRBV12-4 with TRBJ2-7; D not resolved. The CDR3 runs 13 residues. The V gene lost 6 bases and the J gene lost 5 bases, with 14 bases spanning the gap. Here the CDR3 DNA reads TGTGCCAGCAGCAGGAACGAAGGCGACGAGCAGTACTTC. Amino acid sequence: CASSRNEGDEQYF.

The chain employs TRBV7-2 and TRBJ2-3; D gene uncertain. V lost 5 bases and J lost 0, with 12 bases in between. CDR1 is SGHTA, CDR2 FQGNSA, per germline. The length of the CDR3 is 15 residues. Written as DNA, the CDR3 is TGTGCCAGCAGCCCGGGTTGGTCTAGCACAGATACGCAGTATTTT. It codes for CASSPGWSSTDTQYF.

This clonotype has only a few counts. V is TRBV19 and J is TRBJ2-4, with a weak D call TRBD1 (6 bases). Trimming cost V 4 bases and J 0 bases, with 10 bases left between them. This CDR3 has 15 residues. The germline gives CDR1 LNHDA, CDR2 SQIVND (reference sequence). The DNA of the CDR3 is TGTGCCAGTAGTAATGGGGGCCGAGCCAAAAACATTCAGTACTTC. Translating it yields CASSNGGRAKNIQYF.

The J gene is TRBJ1-3, the V gene TRBV12-3 or TRBV12-4, with TRBD1 identical over 7 bases. V shed 4 bases and J 4 bases; nucleotides not matched to a gene: 4. There are 14 residues in the CDR3. The CDR3 loop reads CASSSWDRGNTIYF. CDR3 sequence (DNA): TGTGCCAGCAGTTCCTGGGACAGAGGAAACACCATATATTTT.